This T cell receptor beta chain originates from a study of blood T cell repertoires in COVID-19. Study-wide context: Italy, Spain and the United States were the sources of the convalescent and acute COVID-19 samples. T cells, B-cell-depleted T cells, or PBMCs supplied cDNA or gDNA.

The CDR3 has 15 amino acids. The V segment lost 6 bases and the J segment 3 bases; nucleotides outside the gene matches: 7. CDR1 is ENHRY and CDR2 is SYGVKD in the germline V gene. This clone was counted a single time. Repertoires were generated with immunoSEQ multiplex PCR, while TCRdb's copy carries only in-frame clones and drops some. The sample carries around 400,000 clones, around 87% recorded once. Sequences were obtained from peripheral blood. J is TRBJ1-2 and V is TRBV10-3; TRBD1 matches 10 bases. This sequence originates from a woman aged 55-69 years with COVID-19, enrolled during active disease. CDR3 in amino acids: CAIRVGQGTDYGYTF. The CDR3 DNA follows: TGTGCCATCAGGGTGGGACAGGGGACGGACTATGGCTACACCTTC.